This TCR beta chain was identified during a study of T cells after yellow fever vaccination. This clonotype was seen many times. Its cognate antigen is unknown. With 3 bases clipped from V and 0 bases from J, the junction kept 2 bases outside the gene matches. This CDR3 is 15 amino acids long. Germline CDR1 reads SGDLS; CDR2 reads YYNGEE. Broader study findings: Reappearance after the booster was observed for most primary-vaccination clones (96% CD4, about 85% CD8).

By 5'RACE template switching, TCR cDNA was produced, with a universal primer site and UMIs added in the process. TCRdb used MiXCR to reprocess the 5' RACE reads, holding one entry per CDR3 protein. The sample contains just under 600,000 distinct CDR3 sequences, around an eighth of which appear only once. The sequencing used PBMCs, collected on the day of the yellow fever booster vaccination. The rearrangement joins TRBV9 to TRBJ2-7; the match to TRBD2 covers 11 bases. This receptor was identified in a man aged 30-40 years who received the YFV17D yellow fever vaccine. The CDR3 nucleotides are TGTGCCAGCAGCGCCACTAGCGGGAGCTCCTACGAGCAGTACTTC. Its translation is CASSATSGSSYEQYF.